This TCR beta chain was profiled in a study of T cells in Graves' hyperthyroidism and ophthalmopathy. Study background: Pretreatment peripheral blood was obtained at initial diagnosis.

The CDR3 totals 15 residues. V trimming: 5 bases; J trimming: 1 base; junction bases outside the gene matches: 2. Per the germline V gene, CDR1 is MNHNS and CDR2 is SASEGT. Overall study findings and caveats: The majority of expanded thyroid clonotypes above 0.001 also appeared in blood.

The source material, RNA transcripts, was used to amplify TCR beta CDR3 regions. In the first-round RT-PCR of the TCR CDR3, the HTBI primer set was used. MiXCR was run by TCRdb on the multiplex PCR reads, yielding one entry per CDR3 protein. The sample includes around 620,000 distinct CDR3 sequences, 15% to 20% of them seen just once. This clonotype was observed many times. Its antigen is not known. This TCR derives from a woman in her twenties or thirties with Graves' hyperthyroidism. V is TRBV6-1 and J is TRBJ2-1, with 10 bases fitting TRBD2. Sample: blood. The CDR3 region is CASSRTSGSYNEQFF. CDR3 bases: TGTGCCAGCAGTCGGACTAGCGGATCCTACAATGAGCAGTTCTTC.